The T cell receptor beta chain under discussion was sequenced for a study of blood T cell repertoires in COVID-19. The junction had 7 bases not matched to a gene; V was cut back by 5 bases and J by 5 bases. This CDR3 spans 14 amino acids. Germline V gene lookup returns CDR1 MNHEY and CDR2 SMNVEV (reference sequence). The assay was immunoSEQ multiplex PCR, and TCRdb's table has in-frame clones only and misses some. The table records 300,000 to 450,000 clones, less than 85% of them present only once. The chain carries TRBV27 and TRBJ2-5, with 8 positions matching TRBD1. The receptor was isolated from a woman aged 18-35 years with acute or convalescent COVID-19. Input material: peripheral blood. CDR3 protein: CASSNQGARETQYF. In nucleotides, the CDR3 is TGTGCCAGCAGTAATCAGGGGGCGCGGGAGACCCAGTACTTC.